The text below deals with one T cell receptor beta chain. The antigen remains undetermined. These data are taken from a study of T-cell reconstitution after alpha-beta-depleted transplantation in children. Study-level points and caveats: Surviving recipient T cells and thymic progenitors produced the high day-60 TCRbeta diversity seen in some patients. One year after transplant, T-cell counts and diversity came mostly from newly produced T cells. Several hundred expanded graft clones reportedly were the source of alpha-beta T cells about two months after transplant.

Trimming took 6 bases from V and 4 from J; bases not matched to a gene: 8. This CDR3 is 14 amino acids long. Germline V gene lookup returns CDR1 DFQATT and CDR2 SNEGSKA (reference sequence). The authors prepared the TCRbeta library with unique molecular identifiers. MiXCR was run by TCRdb on the PCR reads, yielding one entry per CDR3 protein. Of fewer than 700,000 distinct CDR3 sequences listed, 20% to 25% are singletons. Sequencing was performed on PBMCs, mostly from graft donor cells, taken 360 days after TCRalphabeta/CD19-depleted stem cell transplant. The chain uses TRBV20-1 and TRBJ2-5, with 10 bases identical to TRBD2. The origin of this receptor is a boy less than two years old who had a stem cell transplant for acute myeloid leukemia, so the T cells may come from the graft donor. This CDR3 reads CSARSSGGGETQYF. CDR3 bases: TGCAGTGCCCGTTCTAGCGGGGGCGGAGAGACCCAGTACTTC.